One and the same sample provided the 21 T cell receptor beta chains below, sequenced in a study of response to subunit inactivated influenza vaccine. Using its own MiXCR run on the RT-PCR reads, TCRdb lists one record per CDR3 protein. The profile covers about 160,000 distinct CDR3 sequences, with 9.5% to 13% appearing a single time and around 11% taken by the ten largest. Sample: non-naive T cells sorted from PBMCs, taken roughly 48 days after vaccination. The receptors here all came from a man between 45 and 60 years old who received an inactivated influenza vaccine.

This clonotype has a handful of counts. This chain connects TRBV5-1 to TRBJ2-1; 14 nucleotides line up with TRBD2. V was clipped by 2 bases and J by 8 bases; unmatched bases: 3. Germline CDR1 is SGHRS and CDR2 is YFSETQ. The CDR3 has 15 amino acids. The CDR3 loop reads CASSFGTSGGDEQFF. For the CDR3, the DNA is TGCGCCAGCAGCTTTGGGACTAGCGGGGGAGATGAGCAGTTCTTC.

This clonotype has ten or more counts. CDR3 coding DNA: TGCGCCAGCAGCTTGGCCGGGACTCACTACGAGCAGTACTTC. It encodes CASSLAGTHYEQYF. The chain recombines TRBV5-1 with TRBJ2-7; perhaps TRBD2 as D (6 bases). The CDR3 contains 14 residues. Germline CDR1 reads SGHRS; CDR2 reads YFSETQ. V was cut by 0 bases and J by 3 bases, with 10 bases left in between. The full variable domain, rest sourced from reference TRBV5-1 and TRBJ2-7, is KAGVTQTPRYLIKTRGQQVTLSCSPISGHRSVSWYQQTPGQGLQFLFEYFSETQRNKGNFPGRFSGRQFSNSRSEMNVSTLELGDSALYLCASSLAGTHYEQYFGPGTRLTVT.

The chain carries TRBV3-1 and TRBJ2-7, with D tentatively TRBD1 or TRBD2 (5 bases each). With 0 bases removed from V and 4 bases from J, the gap between germline ends came to 13 bases. This CDR3 comprises 15 residues. Germline V CDR1 and CDR2: LGHDT, YNNKEL (reference sequence). For the CDR3, the DNA is TGTGCCAGCAGCCAAGATTACGGGACGGGGTACGAGCAGTACTTC. It specifies CASSQDYGTGYEQYF.

This sequence joins TRBV7-2 and TRBJ2-5; no clear D. V was pared by 5 bases and J by 5 bases, with 9 bases between. Germline assignment: CDR1 SGHTA and CDR2 FQGNSA. The CDR3 extends over 12 amino acids. This chain's CDR3 is CASSRPTETQYF. CDR3 bases: TGTGCCAGCAGCCGGCCTACGGAGACCCAGTACTTC.

CDR3 sequence reads: CASSSGTSITDTQYF. DNA of the CDR3: TGTGCCAGCAGCTCCGGGACTAGCATCACAGATACGCAGTATTTT. V usage is TRBV6-1 and J usage is TRBJ2-3; 9 nucleotides align to TRBD2. The V and J ends lost 6 bases and 2 bases, in that order; junction bases with no gene match: 6. The CDR3 runs to 15 residues. Germline V CDR1 and CDR2: MNHNS, SASEGT.

In this sample, this clonotype turned up a few times. The chain joins TRBV5-1 to TRBJ1-6; 7 nucleotides line up with TRBD1. Looked up from germline, CDR1 is SGHRS and CDR2 is YFSETQ. This CDR3 has 14 residues. Losses at the gene ends were 7 bases for V and 5 bases for J; bases not matched to a gene: 6. For the CDR3, the DNA is TGCGCCAGCGGCGGACAGGCGGATAATTCACCCCTCCACTTT. Its translation: CASGGQADNSPLHF. Looking up the rest from reference TRBV5-1 and TRBJ1-6 gives the full variable domain: KAGVTQTPRYLIKTRGQQVTLSCSPISGHRSVSWYQQTPGQGLQFLFEYFSETQRNKGNFPGRFSGRQFSNSRSEMNVSTLELGDSALYLCASGGQADNSPLHFGNGTRLTVT.

This chain uses TRBV10-2 with TRBJ2-3; the D gene is possibly TRBD2 (7 bases). The CDR3 consists of 15 residues. V was shortened by 6 bases and J by 6 bases, with 19 bases between the two germline ends. From germline, CDR1 is WSHSY and CDR2 SAAADI. The CDR3 loop is CASRDDWAGADTQYF. CDR3 nucleotide sequence: TGCGCCAGCAGGGATGACTGGGCGGGGGCCGATACGCAGTATTTT.

At least ten counts were recorded for this clonotype. The V call is TRBV4-1, the J call TRBJ2-1, with TRBD2 identical over 11 bases. CDR3 size: 16 residues. Per the germline V gene, CDR1 is MGHRA and CDR2 is YSYEKL. Germline trimming cut 3 bases from V and 8 bases from J; bases unmatched to any gene: 9. The CDR3 protein is CASSHGSGGAWDEQFF. CDR3 bases: TGCGCCAGCAGCCATGGTAGCGGGGGGGCTTGGGATGAGCAGTTCTTC.

Many counts were recorded for this clonotype. The CDR3: CSAPGTPSTDTQYF. In DNA, the CDR3 is TGCAGTGCTCCCGGGACACCTAGCACAGATACGCAGTATTTT. V is TRBV20-1 and J is TRBJ2-3; TRBD1 might be the D (6 bases). This CDR3 has 14 residues. V dropped 5 bases and J dropped 0 bases, with 12 bases sitting between them. In germline, CDR1 is DFQATT, CDR2 SNEGSKA (reference sequence).

This chain links TRBV20-1 with TRBJ1-4; D might be TRBD1 (6 bases). V was shortened by 5 bases and J by 9 bases, with 16 bases between the two germline ends. The germline V gene has CDR1 DFQATT and CDR2 SNEGSKA (reference sequence). CDR3 length equals 13 residues. CDR3 bases: TGCAGTGCTCCGATCGATACAGGGCAAAAACTGTTTTTT. Translated, it gives CSAPIDTGQKLFF.

The table lists this clonotype with a few counts. This sequence joins TRBV6-2 or TRBV6-3 and TRBJ2-3; 10 bases line up with TRBD1. With 2 bases clipped from V and 6 bases from J, the junction kept 14 bases outside the gene matches. Per the germline V gene, CDR1 is MNHEY and CDR2 is SVGEGT. This CDR3 is 18 amino acids long. The CDR3 DNA is TGTGCCAGCAGTTACCCGTCGGCTGAGACAGGGGGCGCGGATACGCAGTATTTT. Its translation: CASSYPSAETGGADTQYF.

This clonotype was counted only a few times. J is TRBJ1-6 and V is TRBV28; D gene unclear. The CDR3 is made up of 14 amino acids. V was pared by 8 bases and J by 3 bases, with 11 bases between. The V gene's germline CDR1 is MDHEN and CDR2 SYDVKM. CDR3 region: CASFRHLYNSPLHF. Written as DNA, the CDR3 is TGTGCCAGCTTTCGACACCTCTATAATTCACCCCTCCACTTT.

This clonotype has ten or more counts. The chain uses TRBV12-3 or TRBV12-4 and TRBJ2-5; 7 bases map to TRBD1. This CDR3 comprises 14 residues. Trimming at V came to 7 bases and at J to 4 bases, leaving 9 bases not matched to a gene. CDR3 in amino acids: CASNSRDRLETQYF. CDR3 sequence (DNA): TGTGCCAGCAACAGTCGGGACAGACTAGAGACCCAGTACTTC.

This clonotype turned up a few times. The J gene is TRBJ2-1, the V gene TRBV19, with D possibly TRBD2 on 6 matching bases. Germline CDR1 reads LNHDA; CDR2 reads SQIVND (reference sequence). Between the trimmed V and J ends, which lost 5 bases and 2 bases, there was a span of 10 bases. CDR3 length equals 14 residues. Written as DNA, the CDR3 is TGTGCCAGTAGTGTGACGGGAGCCTACAATGAGCAGTTCTTC. Translated: CASSVTGAYNEQFF.

This clonotype has just a few counts. The chain combines TRBV5-1 with TRBJ2-5, with TRBD2 matching 12 bases. The CDR3 is 16 amino acids. Trimming took 5 bases from V and 4 from J; bases not matched to a gene: 9. Germline V gene lookup returns CDR1 SGHRS and CDR2 YFSETQ. CDR3 sequence reads: CASSSSGGATGETQYF. The CDR3 nucleotides are TGCGCCAGCAGTTCTAGCGGGGGGGCGACGGGAGAGACCCAGTACTTC.

Note on this clonotype: A read error may produce the germline difference seen at one junction end. This sequence joins TRBV4-3 and TRBJ2-1; 8 nucleotides line up with TRBD2. The CDR3 is made up of 17 amino acids. Germline values: CDR1 LGHNA, CDR2 YSLEER. CDR3 protein: CAGSQSPGLGGRNEQFF. The CDR3 DNA sequence: TGCGCCGGCAGCCAAAGTCCGGGACTAGGAGGACGCAATGAGCAGTTCTTC.

This chain uses TRBV7-2 with TRBJ2-4, with a weak D call TRBD2 (5 bases). This CDR3 comprises 12 residues. In germline, CDR1 is SGHTA, CDR2 FQGNSA. Trimming removed 5 bases at V and 9 bases at J, with 11 bases between. The CDR3 here is CASSLPEGIQYF. The CDR3 region has the DNA TGTGCCAGCAGCCTTCCTGAGGGCATTCAGTACTTC.

V usage is TRBV2 and J usage is TRBJ2-3, with 8 nucleotides matching TRBD2. The CDR3 runs 15 residues. The V and J ends lost 3 bases and 1 base, in that order; junction bases with no gene match: 3. The germline V gene encodes CDR1 SNHLY and CDR2 FYNNEI. CDR3 protein: CASSDLAGRTDTQYF. The CDR3 DNA reads as TGTGCCAGCAGTGACCTAGCGGGTCGCACAGATACGCAGTATTTT.

The V call is TRBV24-1, the J call TRBJ2-5; D possibly matches TRBD1 or TRBD2 (6 bases each). V shed 6 bases and J shed 5 bases, with 12 bases lying between them. CDR3 length: 13 residues. Germline CDR1 is KGHDR and CDR2 is SFDVKD. The CDR3 spells CATSKGGWETQYF. The CDR3 DNA sequence: TGTGCCACCAGTAAGGGGGGCTGGGAGACCCAGTACTTC.

This chain links TRBV20-1 with TRBJ2-1, with 11 bases lining up with TRBD2. The CDR3 totals 16 residues. Germline lookup yields CDR1 DFQATT and CDR2 SNEGSKA (reference sequence). V dropped 3 bases and J dropped 2; count of bases not matched to a gene: 6. The CDR3 sequence is CSASPSGGRAYNEQFF. Written as DNA, the CDR3 is TGCAGTGCTAGCCCTAGCGGGGGGAGGGCCTACAATGAGCAGTTCTTC.

The rearrangement joins TRBV19 to TRBJ2-4; D is undetermined. V lost 5 bases, J lost 0 bases, and 11 bases lay in between. Germline-derived CDR1 and CDR2 are LNHDA and SQIVND (reference sequence). The CDR3 sequence is 15 residues long. The CDR3 sequence is CASSADNLAKNIQYF. In DNA form, the CDR3 reads TGTGCCAGTAGTGCGGATAATCTAGCCAAAAACATTCAGTACTTC.